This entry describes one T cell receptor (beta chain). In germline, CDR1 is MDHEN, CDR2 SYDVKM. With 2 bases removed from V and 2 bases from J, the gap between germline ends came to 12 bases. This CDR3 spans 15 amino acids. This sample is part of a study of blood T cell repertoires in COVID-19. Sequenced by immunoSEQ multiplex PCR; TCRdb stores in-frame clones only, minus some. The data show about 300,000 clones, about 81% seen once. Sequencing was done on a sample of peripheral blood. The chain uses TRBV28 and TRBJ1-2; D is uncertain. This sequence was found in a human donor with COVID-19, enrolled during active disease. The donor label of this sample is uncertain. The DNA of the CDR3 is TGTGCCAGCAGTTTAAGAGTGGGCTCGAACTATGGCTACACCTTC. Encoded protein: CASSLRVGSNYGYTF.